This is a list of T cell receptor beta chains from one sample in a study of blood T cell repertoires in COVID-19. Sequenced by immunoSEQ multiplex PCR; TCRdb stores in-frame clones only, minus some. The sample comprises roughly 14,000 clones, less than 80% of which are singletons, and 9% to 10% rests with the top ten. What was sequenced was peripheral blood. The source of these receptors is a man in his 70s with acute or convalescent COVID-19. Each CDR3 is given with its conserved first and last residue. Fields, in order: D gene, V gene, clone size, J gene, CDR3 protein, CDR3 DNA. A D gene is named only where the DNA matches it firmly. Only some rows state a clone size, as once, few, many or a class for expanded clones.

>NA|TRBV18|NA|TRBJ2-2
CASSPPGYNRIVNTGELFF
TGTGCCAGCTCACCGCCGGGATACAACCGAATTGTTAACACCGGGGAGCTGTTTTTT
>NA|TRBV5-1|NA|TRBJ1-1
CASSLQGPGNTEAFF
TGCGCCAGCAGCCTTCAAGGTCCAGGGAACACTGAAGCTTTCTTT
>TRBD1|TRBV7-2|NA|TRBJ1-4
CASSVGTVEKLFF
TGTGCCAGCAGCGTCGGGACAGTCGAAAAACTGTTTTTT
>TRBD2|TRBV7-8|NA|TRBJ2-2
CASSGSGRLNTGELFF
TGTGCCAGCAGCGGCAGCGGGAGGTTGAACACCGGGGAGCTGTTTTTT
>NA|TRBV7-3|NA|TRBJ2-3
CASSLGTRTDTQYF
TGTGCCAGCAGCTTAGGGACACGCACAGATACGCAGTATTTT
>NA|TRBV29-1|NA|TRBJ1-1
CSAAGPGMNTEAFF
TGCAGCGCCGCGGGACCCGGAATGAACACTGAAGCTTTCTTT
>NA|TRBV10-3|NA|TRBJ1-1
CAISETVNTEAFF
TGTGCCATCAGTGAAACGGTGAACACTGAAGCTTTCTTT
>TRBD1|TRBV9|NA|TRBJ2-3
CASSVGQAPTDTQYF
TGTGCCAGCAGCGTCGGACAGGCTCCCACAGATACGCAGTATTTT
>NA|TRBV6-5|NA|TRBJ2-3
CASSPRGLSTDTQYF
TGTGCCAGCAGTCCAAGGGGCCTCAGCACAGATACGCAGTATTTT
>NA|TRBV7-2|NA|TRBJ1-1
CASSLGSTGQWAFF
TGTGCCAGCAGCTTAGGGTCCACAGGCCAATGGGCTTTCTTT
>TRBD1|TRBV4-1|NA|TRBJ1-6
CASSQAGQGEYNSPLHF
TGCGCCAGCAGCCAGGCGGGACAGGGGGAATATAATTCACCCCTCCACTTT
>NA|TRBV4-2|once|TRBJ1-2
CASSQGHISGYTF
TGTGCCAGCAGCCAAGGGCACATTTCCGGCTACACCTTC
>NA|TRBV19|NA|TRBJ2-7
CASSSPGINYEQYF
TGTGCCAGTAGCAGTCCAGGGATTAACTACGAGCAGTACTTC
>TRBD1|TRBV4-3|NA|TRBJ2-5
CASSPTTGGGETQYF
TGCGCCAGCAGCCCCACGACAGGGGGGGGAGAGACCCAGTACTTC
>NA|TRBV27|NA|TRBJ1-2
CASSLQGHYGYTF
TGTGCCAGCAGTTTACAGGGGCACTATGGCTACACCTTC
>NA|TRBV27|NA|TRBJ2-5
CASSGPGTQETQYF
TGTGCCAGCAGTGGTCCAGGTACCCAAGAGACCCAGTACTTC
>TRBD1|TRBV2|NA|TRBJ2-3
CASSVMDRPTDTQYF
TGTGCCAGCAGTGTCATGGACAGGCCTACAGATACGCAGTATTTT
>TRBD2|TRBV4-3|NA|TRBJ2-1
CASSPSGIAGVSPSYNEQFF
TGCGCCAGCAGCCCGTCAGGAATAGCGGGGGTTTCCCCCTCCTACAATGAGCAGTTCTTC
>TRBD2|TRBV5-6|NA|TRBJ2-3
CASSALGASGGTDTQYF
TGTGCCAGCAGCGCCTTAGGGGCTAGCGGGGGCACAGATACGCAGTATTTT
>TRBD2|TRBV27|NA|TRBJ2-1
CASSAGTMAIHEQFF
TGTGCCAGCAGTGCCGGGACTATGGCGATCCATGAGCAGTTCTTC
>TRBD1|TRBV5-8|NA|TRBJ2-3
CASSLGDRDTQYF
TGTGCCAGCAGCCTCGGGGACAGGGATACGCAGTATTTT
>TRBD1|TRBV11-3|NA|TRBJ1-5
CASSLDRDRGRNQPQHF
TGTGCCAGCAGCTTAGATCGTGACAGGGGCCGGAATCAGCCCCAGCATTTT
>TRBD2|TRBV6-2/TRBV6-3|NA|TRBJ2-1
CASSYPTGGRANEQFF
TGTGCCAGCAGTTACCCAACCGGCGGGAGGGCCAATGAGCAGTTCTTC
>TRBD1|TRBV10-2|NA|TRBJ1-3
CASSESAAGGDTIYF
TGCGCCAGCAGTGAGTCGGCCGCAGGGGGAGACACCATATATTTT